Each of the 29 T cell receptor beta chains below was sequenced from the same sample in a study of cytomegalovirus exposure and HLA in healthy donors. The PCR contained 60 Vbeta and 13 Jbeta primers. Produced via immunoSEQ multiplex PCR; TCRdb's table is partial and in-frame only. There are approximately 190,000 clones in the sample; over 70% occur only once, and 1.7% lies in the top ten. The sequenced sample was PBMCs. The receptors derive from a man aged 40-50 years in good health and CMV-seropositive.

The chain employs TRBV7-2 and TRBJ1-4, with D tentatively TRBD1 (6 bases). Germline loops: CDR1 SGHTA, CDR2 FQGNSA. V gave up 5 bases and J gave up 5 bases, with 15 bases separating them. The CDR3 contains 15 residues. DNA for the CDR3: TGTGCCAGCAGCCCGAGGACAGCAAACAATGAAAAACTGTTTTTT. This gives the protein CASSPRTANNEKLFF. The full variable domain, with the rest looked up from reference TRBV7-2 and TRBJ1-4, is GAGVSQSPSNKVTEKGKDVELRCDPISGHTALYWYRQSLGQGLEFLIYFQGNSAPDKSGLPSDRFSAERTGGSVSTLTIQRTQQEDSAVYLCASSPRTANNEKLFFGSGTQLSVL.

V and J are TRBV18 and TRBJ1-1; 7 nucleotides line up with TRBD1. Looked up from germline, CDR1 is KGHSH and CDR2 is LQKENI. The length of the CDR3 is 16 residues. V lost 3 bases, J lost 4 bases, and 11 bases stayed unmatched. Written as DNA, the CDR3 is TGTGCCAGCTCACCTTCATCGACAGGGACTGGCACTGAAGCTTTCTTT. It specifies CASSPSSTGTGTEAFF. Full variable domain (rest looked up from reference TRBV18 and TRBJ1-1): NAGVMQNPRHLVRRRGQEARLRCSPMKGHSHVYWYRQLPEEGLKFMVYLQKENIIDESGMPKERFSAEFPKEGPSILRIQQVVRGDSAAYFCASSPSSTGTGTEAFFGQGTRLTVV.

The chain uses TRBV6-1 and TRBJ1-5; TRBD1 might be the D (6 bases). With 1 base removed from V and 11 bases from J, the gap between germline ends came to 18 bases. The CDR3 is 15 residues long. Germline CDR1 and CDR2: MNHNS and SASEGT. This CDR3 is CASSEGTGSSRAQHF. CDR3 DNA: TGTGCCAGCAGTGAAGGTACAGGGTCCTCCAGGGCCCAGCATTTT.

The chain is built from TRBV7-9 and TRBJ2-7; 10 bases line up with TRBD1. There are 15 residues in the CDR3. Germline V CDR1 and CDR2: SEHNR, FQNEAQ (reference sequence). The V gene end was trimmed by 2 bases and the J gene end by 3 bases; junction bases not matched to a gene: 4. The CDR3 here is CASSLRDRGNYEQYF. The CDR3 nucleotides read TGTGCCAGCAGCTTAAGGGACAGGGGAAACTACGAGCAGTACTTC.

This sequence joins TRBV28 and TRBJ2-7; D perhaps matches TRBD1 (5 bases). Germline loops: CDR1 MDHEN, CDR2 SYDVKM. The CDR3 covers 14 residues. Trimming stripped 2 bases from V and 2 bases from J, with 10 bases between. CDR3 sequence reads: CASSLRQGTYEQYF. Here the CDR3 DNA reads TGTGCCAGCAGTTTACGGCAGGGCACCTACGAGCAGTACTTC.

The chain carries TRBV7-3 and TRBJ1-1; a possible D gene is TRBD1 (5 bases). Per the germline V gene, CDR1 is SGHTA and CDR2 is FQGTGA. Between the trimmed V and J ends, which lost 5 bases and 2 bases, there was a span of 12 bases. The CDR3 totals 14 residues. CDR3 loop: CASSDGHINTEAFF. DNA of the CDR3: TGTGCCAGCAGCGATGGACATATTAACACTGAAGCTTTCTTT.

The chain uses TRBV11-2 and TRBJ2-1; TRBD2 aligns across 8 bases. Germline CDR1 is SGHAT and CDR2 is FQNNGV. This CDR3 has 16 amino acids. J gave up 4 bases and V 5 bases, and 10 bases lay outside the gene matches. The CDR3 nucleotides read TGTGCCAGCAGCACAACCGGCGGGAGGTTGTACAATGAGCAGTTCTTC. It yields the protein CASSTTGGRLYNEQFF.

This sequence joins TRBV5-5 and TRBJ2-7; 10 bases align to TRBD1. The CDR3 length is 13 residues. Germline trimming cut 7 bases from V and 3 bases from J; bases unmatched to any gene: 4. CDR1 SGHKS and CDR2 YYEKEE come from the germline V gene (reference sequence). The CDR3 is CASLGQGLYEQYF. The CDR3 DNA is TGTGCCAGCTTGGGACAGGGGCTCTACGAGCAGTACTTC.

Note on this clone: Other DNA sequences within the sample encode an identical CDR3. This rearrangement joins TRBV7-2 to TRBJ2-7; the D gene is possibly TRBD1 (5 bases). CDR1 SGHTA and CDR2 FQGNSA come from the germline V gene. The CDR3 is 13 amino acids. With 3 bases removed from V and 3 bases from J, the gap between germline ends came to 9 bases. The CDR3 here is CASSLGRNYEQYF. CDR3 DNA sequence: TGTGCCAGCAGCTTGGGGCGAAACTACGAGCAGTACTTC.

The chain combines TRBV14 with TRBJ2-5, with 7 bases matching TRBD1. Germline CDR1 reads SGHDN; CDR2 reads FVKESK. After removal of 1 base from V and 5 bases from J, the junction contained 10 bases not matched to a gene. There are 16 residues in the CDR3. The CDR3 loop reads CASSQGSGGVAETQYF. The DNA for the CDR3 is TGTGCCAGCAGCCAAGGATCAGGGGGAGTGGCGGAGACCCAGTACTTC.

The genes are TRBV6-1 and TRBJ1-2; TRBD1 is a possible D gene (6 bases). CDR1 and CDR2 from the germline V gene are MNHNS and SASEGT. This CDR3 is 12 amino acids long. V lost 10 bases and J 7 bases, leaving 16 bases between the germline ends. CDR3 in DNA: TGTGCCACGAAAATGGGGGCCTTTGGCTACACCTTC. Translation gives CATKMGAFGYTF.

For this clone: A read error may account for a junction end that differs from germline. The chain employs TRBV7-9 and TRBJ1-2; D is possibly TRBD1 (6 bases). Germline CDR1 and CDR2: SEHNR and FQNEAQ (reference sequence). The CDR3 contains 16 residues. CDR3 in DNA: TGTTCCAGCCTCTTACAGGGCTCACAGGATAGGGATGGCTACACCTTC. Its translation: CSSLLQGSQDRDGYTF.

The CDR3 DNA follows: TGTGCCATCAGTGAAGCCCCACCGCCTAGCTACACCTTC. Translation gives CAISEAPPPSYTF. V and J are TRBV10-3 and TRBJ1-2; D not certain. This CDR3 comprises 13 residues. Trimming shortened V by 3 bases and J by 9 bases, and 14 bases separated the two germline ends. Per germline, CDR1 ENHRY and CDR2 SYGVKD.

This chain joins TRBV11-3 and TRBJ1-3; no clear D gene. The V gene lost 5 bases and the J gene lost 1 base, with 12 bases spanning the gap. Looked up from germline, CDR1 is SGHNT and CDR2 is YENEEA. CDR3 length: 15 residues. This chain's CDR3 is CASSIEGGSGNTIYF. CDR3 bases: TGTGCCAGCAGCATCGAAGGAGGTTCTGGAAACACCATATATTTT.

This clone was counted once. The V gene is TRBV18, the J gene TRBJ2-7; 9 bases are a match to TRBD1. CDR3 length: 15 residues. CDR1 KGHSH and CDR2 LQKENI come from the germline V gene. The V segment lost 4 bases and the J segment 3 bases; nucleotides outside the gene matches: 7. The CDR3 DNA reads TGTGCCAGCTCACTGACAGGGGGTTTTAACTACGAGCAGTACTTC. It is translated as CASSLTGGFNYEQYF.

The chain uses TRBV6-1 and TRBJ1-1; 9 nucleotides line up with TRBD1. This CDR3 region has 15 residues. In germline, CDR1 is MNHNS, CDR2 SASEGT. V gave up 6 bases and J gave up 0 bases; unmatched junction bases: 5. The CDR3 spells CASRPRDRVNTEAFF. CDR3 DNA sequence: TGTGCCAGCAGGCCCCGGGACAGGGTGAACACTGAAGCTTTCTTT.

The J gene is TRBJ2-3, the V gene TRBV28, with TRBD1 identical over 7 bases. The CDR3 contains 18 residues. The V segment lost 5 bases and the J segment 2 bases; nucleotides outside the gene matches: 16. Germline V gene data show CDR1 as MDHEN and CDR2 as SYDVKM. CDR3: CASSQSPADRDPTDTQYF. For the CDR3, the DNA is TGTGCCAGCAGTCAATCCCCAGCCGACAGGGACCCCACAGATACGCAGTATTTT.

V and J are TRBV30 and TRBJ1-2, with D maybe TRBD1 (5 bases). The CDR3 loop spans 13 amino acids. CDR1 is GTSNPN, CDR2 SVGIG, per germline (reference sequence). V lost 3 bases to trimming and J lost 7 bases, with 15 bases between them. CDR3 residues: CAWSVGGVAGYTF. The CDR3 nucleotides read TGTGCCTGGAGCGTGGGGGGGGTGGCTGGCTACACCTTC.

V usage is TRBV2 and J usage is TRBJ2-7, with 11 bases identical to TRBD2. This CDR3 has 15 residues. Germline lookup yields CDR1 SNHLY and CDR2 FYNNEI. V shed 6 bases and J 7 bases; nucleotides not matched to a gene: 11. DNA for the CDR3: TGTGCCAGCAGGGACCTTAGCGGGAGGGCCGGGGAGCAGTACTTC. Protein sequence: CASRDLSGRAGEQYF.

The chain joins TRBV6-1 to TRBJ2-1, with TRBD1 identical over 9 bases. V was clipped by 5 bases and J by 9 bases; unmatched bases: 5. The CDR3 loop spans 13 amino acids. Germline lookup yields CDR1 MNHNS and CDR2 SASEGT. The CDR3 nucleotides read TGTGCCAGCAGTATAGACAGGGGGATTGAGCAGTTCTTC. Protein: CASSIDRGIEQFF.

The chain recombines TRBV7-8 with TRBJ1-6, with 7 bases aligning to TRBD1. Germline V gene data show CDR1 as SGHVS and CDR2 as FQNEAQ. The CDR3 is 15 residues long. V was pared by 4 bases and J by 5 bases, with 5 bases of the junction left unmatched. CDR3 protein: CASSSPGTDNSPLHF. The CDR3, as DNA: TGTGCCAGCAGCTCACCCGGGACAGATAATTCACCCCTCCACTTT.

The chain uses TRBV7-8 and TRBJ2-7, with 9 bases identical to TRBD1. The V segment lost 10 bases and the J segment 0 bases; nucleotides outside the gene matches: 7. The CDR3 runs to 14 residues. Germline V gives CDR1 SGHVS, CDR2 FQNEAQ. The DNA for the CDR3 is TGTGCCATCAACCCGGGACAGGGCTCCTACGAGCAGTACTTC. This translates into CAINPGQGSYEQYF.

The chain's CDR3 is CASGPTGLGVGTEAFF. In nucleotides, the CDR3 is TGTGCCAGCGGGCCGACAGGGTTGGGGGTGGGGACTGAAGCTTTCTTT. V and J are TRBV7-9 and TRBJ1-1; 7 nucleotides match TRBD1. J gave up 5 bases and V 8 bases, and 17 bases lay outside the gene matches. CDR1 is SEHNR, CDR2 FQNEAQ, per germline (reference sequence). CDR3 length equals 16 residues. Using reference TRBV7-9 and TRBJ1-1 for the parts outside the CDR3, the full variable domain is DTGVSQNPRHKITKRGQNVTFRCDPISEHNRLYWYRQTLGQGPEFLTYFQNEAQLEKSRLLSDRFSAERPKGSFSTLEIQRTEQGDSAMYLCASGPTGLGVGTEAFFGQGTRLTVV.

The rearrangement links TRBV7-9 to TRBJ1-1, with D maybe TRBD1 (5 bases). V lost 5 bases, J lost 0 bases, and 13 bases lay in between. Germline V lookup: CDR1 SEHNR, CDR2 FQNEAQ (reference sequence). The CDR3 length is 15 residues. CDR3 protein: CASSPSRQMNTEAFF. In nucleotides, the CDR3 is TGTGCCAGCAGCCCCTCACGACAGATGAACACTGAAGCTTTCTTT.

The rearrangement joins TRBV5-1 to TRBJ2-1; D remains ambiguous. Per germline, CDR1 SGHRS and CDR2 YFSETQ. V lost 2 bases and J lost 0, with 9 bases in between. This CDR3 contains 15 residues. The CDR3 sequence: CASSFTDSSYNEQFF. The CDR3, as DNA: TGCGCCAGCAGCTTCACAGATTCCTCCTACAATGAGCAGTTCTTC.

The genes are TRBV29-1 and TRBJ1-1, with D unclear. Germline V gene lookup returns CDR1 SQVTM and CDR2 ANQGSEA. There are 12 residues in the CDR3. V lost 6 bases and J lost 1, with 9 bases in between. The CDR3 sequence is CSVPWRNTEAFF. The DNA of the CDR3 is TGCAGCGTGCCCTGGAGGAACACTGAAGCTTTCTTT. The variable domain in full, completed from reference TRBV29-1 and TRBJ1-1, reads SAVISQKPSRDICQRGTSLTIQCQVDSQVTMMFWYRQQPGQSLTLIATANQGSEATYESGFVIDKFPISRPNLTFSTLTVSNMSPEDSSIYLCSVPWRNTEAFFGQGTRLTVV.

The V and J genes are TRBV7-3 and TRBJ2-5; 7 bases fit TRBD2. Per the germline V gene, CDR1 is SGHTA and CDR2 is FQGTGA. The CDR3 consists of 16 residues. Trimming cost V 5 bases and J 1 base; bases outside gene matches: 10. In nucleotides, the CDR3 is TGTGCCAGCAGCCCCAGCGGAGCGGGGCGCCAAGAGACCCAGTACTTC. It encodes CASSPSGAGRQETQYF.

This chain joins TRBV20-1 and TRBJ1-1, with 9 bases identical to TRBD1. The CDR3 runs 11 residues. Germline trimming cut 6 bases from V and 5 bases from J; bases unmatched to any gene: 1. CDR1 DFQATT and CDR2 SNEGSKA come from the germline V gene (reference sequence). DNA of the CDR3: TGCAGTGCGGGACAGGGTACTGAAGCTTTCTTT. Its protein product is CSAGQGTEAFF.

Remarks on this clone: The junction departs from the called germline gene at one end, perhaps through a read error. The chain carries TRBV28 and TRBJ2-7; TRBD1 matches at 7 bases. The V gene's germline CDR1 is MDHEN and CDR2 SYDVKM. This CDR3 comprises 11 residues. The CDR3, as DNA: TGTGCCAGCAGTTTCCCCGGGACAGCATATTTC. Protein: CASSFPGTAYF.